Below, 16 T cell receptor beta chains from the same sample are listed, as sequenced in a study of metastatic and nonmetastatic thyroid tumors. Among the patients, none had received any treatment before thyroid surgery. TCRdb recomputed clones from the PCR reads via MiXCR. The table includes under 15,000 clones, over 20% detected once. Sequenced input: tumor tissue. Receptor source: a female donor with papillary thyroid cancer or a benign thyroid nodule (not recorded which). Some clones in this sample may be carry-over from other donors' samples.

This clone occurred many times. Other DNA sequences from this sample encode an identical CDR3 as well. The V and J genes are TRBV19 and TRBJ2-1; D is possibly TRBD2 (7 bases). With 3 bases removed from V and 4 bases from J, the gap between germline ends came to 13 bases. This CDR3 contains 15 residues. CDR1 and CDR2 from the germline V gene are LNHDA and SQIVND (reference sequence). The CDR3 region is CASSMGGALYNEQFF. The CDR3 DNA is TGTGCCAGTAGTATGGGGGGGGCGCTATACAATGAGCAGTTCTTC.

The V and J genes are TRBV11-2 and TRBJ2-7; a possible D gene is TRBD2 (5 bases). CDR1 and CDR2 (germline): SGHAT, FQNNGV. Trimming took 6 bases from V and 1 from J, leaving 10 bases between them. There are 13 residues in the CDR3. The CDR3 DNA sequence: TGTGCCAGCAGGACACTAGGTTCCTACGAGCAGTACTTC. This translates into CASRTLGSYEQYF. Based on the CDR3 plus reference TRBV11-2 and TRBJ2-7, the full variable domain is EAGVAQSPRYKIIEKRQSVAFWCNPISGHATLYWYQQILGQGPKLLIQFQNNGVVDDSQLPKDRFSAERLKGVDSTLKIQPAKLEDSAVYLCASRTLGSYEQYFGPGTRLTVT.

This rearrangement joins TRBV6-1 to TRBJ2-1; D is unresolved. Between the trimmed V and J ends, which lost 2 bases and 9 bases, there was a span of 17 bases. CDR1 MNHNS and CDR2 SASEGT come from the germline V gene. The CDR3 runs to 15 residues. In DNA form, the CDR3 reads TGTGCCAGCAGTGAAATCATCGGACGAGCAGGTGAGCAGTTCTTC. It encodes CASSEIIGRAGEQFF.

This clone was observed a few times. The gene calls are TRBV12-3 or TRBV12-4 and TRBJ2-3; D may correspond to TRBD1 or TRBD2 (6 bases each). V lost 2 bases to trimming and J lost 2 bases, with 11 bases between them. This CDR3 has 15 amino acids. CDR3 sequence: CASSLIGGPTDTQYF. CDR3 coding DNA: TGTGCCAGCAGTTTAATCGGGGGCCCCACAGATACGCAGTATTTT.

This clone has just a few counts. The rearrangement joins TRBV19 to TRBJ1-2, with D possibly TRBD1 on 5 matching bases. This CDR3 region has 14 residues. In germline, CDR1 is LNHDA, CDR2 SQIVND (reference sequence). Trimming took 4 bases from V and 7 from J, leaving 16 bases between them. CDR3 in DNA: TGTGCCAGTAGTAGACAGATAGGGGTGTCTGGCTACACCTTC. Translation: CASSRQIGVSGYTF.

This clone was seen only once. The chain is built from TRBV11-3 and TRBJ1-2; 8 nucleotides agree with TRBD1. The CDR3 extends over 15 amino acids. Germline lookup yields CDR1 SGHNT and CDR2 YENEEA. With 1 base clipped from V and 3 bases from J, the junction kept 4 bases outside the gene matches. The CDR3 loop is CASSLAAGGDYGYTF. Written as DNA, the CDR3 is TGTGCCAGCAGCTTAGCGGCAGGGGGCGACTATGGCTACACCTTC.

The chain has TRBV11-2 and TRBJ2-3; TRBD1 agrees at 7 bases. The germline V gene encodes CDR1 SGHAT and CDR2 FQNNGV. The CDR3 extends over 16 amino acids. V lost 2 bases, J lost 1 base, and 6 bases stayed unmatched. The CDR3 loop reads CASSLLTGSGTDTQYF. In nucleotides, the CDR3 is TGTGCCAGCAGCTTATTGACAGGGTCGGGCACAGATACGCAGTATTTT.

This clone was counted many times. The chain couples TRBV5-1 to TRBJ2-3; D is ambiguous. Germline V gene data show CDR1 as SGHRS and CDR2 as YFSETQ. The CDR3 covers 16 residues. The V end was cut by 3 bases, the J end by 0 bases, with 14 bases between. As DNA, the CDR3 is TGCGCCAGCAGCTGGGTGGGCTCCGCTAGCACAGATACGCAGTATTTT. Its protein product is CASSWVGSASTDTQYF.

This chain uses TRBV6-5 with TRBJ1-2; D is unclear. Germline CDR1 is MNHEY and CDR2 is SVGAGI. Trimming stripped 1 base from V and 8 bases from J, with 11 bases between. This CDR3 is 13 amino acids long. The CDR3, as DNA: TGTGCCAGCAGTTACTACACAGTAGAAGGCTACACCTTC. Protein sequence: CASSYYTVEGYTF.

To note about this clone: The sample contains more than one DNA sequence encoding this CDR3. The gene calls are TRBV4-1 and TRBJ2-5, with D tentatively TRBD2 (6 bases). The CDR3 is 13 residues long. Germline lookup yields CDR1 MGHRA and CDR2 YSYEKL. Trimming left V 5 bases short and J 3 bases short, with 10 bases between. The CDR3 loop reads CASSGGAEETQYF. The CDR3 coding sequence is TGCGCCAGCAGCGGAGGGGCAGAAGAGACCCAGTACTTC.

CDR3: CASSSKAGDSETQYF. CDR3 sequence (DNA): TGTGCCAGCAGCTCGAAAGCGGGAGATTCAGAGACCCAGTACTTC. The chain combines TRBV27 with TRBJ2-5; TRBD2 agrees at 8 bases. Germline loops: CDR1 MNHEY, CDR2 SMNVEV (reference sequence). This CDR3 is built from 15 residues. The junction had 10 bases not matched to a gene; V was cut back by 6 bases and J by 4 bases.

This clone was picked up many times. The CDR3 coding sequence is TGCAGTGCTAGAACTCCAGTGGAGGGAACAGGAAACACCATATATTTT. This codes for CSARTPVEGTGNTIYF. The J gene is TRBJ1-3, the V gene TRBV20-1; D is unresolved. V was clipped by 2 bases and J by 4 bases, with 18 bases between them. The CDR3 spans 16 residues. Per germline, CDR1 DFQATT and CDR2 SNEGSKA (reference sequence).

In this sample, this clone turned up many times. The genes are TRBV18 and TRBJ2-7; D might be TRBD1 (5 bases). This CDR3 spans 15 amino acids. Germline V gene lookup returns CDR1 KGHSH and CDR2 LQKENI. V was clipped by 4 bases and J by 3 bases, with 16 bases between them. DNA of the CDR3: TGTGCCAGCTCACTCACCCAGGGTTCGGGCTACGAGCAGTACTTC. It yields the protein CASSLTQGSGYEQYF.

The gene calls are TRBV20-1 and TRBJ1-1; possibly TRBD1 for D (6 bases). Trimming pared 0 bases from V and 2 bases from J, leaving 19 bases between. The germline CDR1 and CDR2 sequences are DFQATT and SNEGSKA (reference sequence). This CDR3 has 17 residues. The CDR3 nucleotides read TGCAGTGCTAGAGATCCGGGGGCAGGTAGGGCCAACACTGAAGCTTTCTTT. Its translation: CSARDPGAGRANTEAFF.

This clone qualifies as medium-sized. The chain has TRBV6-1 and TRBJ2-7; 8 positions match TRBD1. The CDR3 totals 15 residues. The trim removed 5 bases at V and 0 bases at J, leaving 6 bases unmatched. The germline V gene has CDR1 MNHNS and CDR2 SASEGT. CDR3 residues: CASSREGTGSYEQYF. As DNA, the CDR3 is TGTGCCAGCAGTAGAGAGGGGACAGGCTCCTACGAGCAGTACTTC.

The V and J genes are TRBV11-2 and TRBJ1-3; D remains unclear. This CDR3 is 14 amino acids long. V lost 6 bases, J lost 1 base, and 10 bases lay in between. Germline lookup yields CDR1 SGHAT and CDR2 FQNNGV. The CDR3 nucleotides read TGTGCCAGCAGGCCCACAGCTTCTGGAAACACCATATATTTT. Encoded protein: CASRPTASGNTIYF.